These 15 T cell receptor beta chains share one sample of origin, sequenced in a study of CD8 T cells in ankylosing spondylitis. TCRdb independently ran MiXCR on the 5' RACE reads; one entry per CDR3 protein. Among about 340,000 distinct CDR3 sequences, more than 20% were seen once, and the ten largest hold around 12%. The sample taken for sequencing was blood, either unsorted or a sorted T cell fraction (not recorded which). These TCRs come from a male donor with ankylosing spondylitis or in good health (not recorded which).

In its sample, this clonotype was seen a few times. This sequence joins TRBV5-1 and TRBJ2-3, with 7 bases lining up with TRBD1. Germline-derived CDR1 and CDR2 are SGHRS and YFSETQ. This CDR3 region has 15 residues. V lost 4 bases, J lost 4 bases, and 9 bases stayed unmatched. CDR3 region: CASSLEETGADTQYF. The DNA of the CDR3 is TGCGCCAGCAGCCTCGAGGAAACAGGGGCAGATACGCAGTATTTT.

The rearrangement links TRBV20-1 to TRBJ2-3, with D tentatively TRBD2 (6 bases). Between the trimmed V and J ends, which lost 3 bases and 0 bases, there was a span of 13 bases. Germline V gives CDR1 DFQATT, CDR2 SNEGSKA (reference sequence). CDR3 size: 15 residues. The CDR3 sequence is CSARGLARSTDTQYF. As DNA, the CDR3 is TGCAGTGCTAGGGGGCTAGCGAGGAGCACAGATACGCAGTATTTT.

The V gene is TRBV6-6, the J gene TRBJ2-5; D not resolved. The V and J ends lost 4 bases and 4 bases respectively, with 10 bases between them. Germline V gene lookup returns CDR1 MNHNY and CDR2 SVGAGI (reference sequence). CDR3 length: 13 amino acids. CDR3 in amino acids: CASSFTPRETQYF. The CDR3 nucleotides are TGTGCCAGCAGTTTTACCCCACGAGAGACCCAGTACTTC.

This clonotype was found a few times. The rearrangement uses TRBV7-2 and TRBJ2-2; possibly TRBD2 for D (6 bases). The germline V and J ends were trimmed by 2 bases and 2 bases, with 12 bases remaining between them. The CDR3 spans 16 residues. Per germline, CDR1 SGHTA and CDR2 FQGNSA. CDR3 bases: TGTGCCAGCAGCTTATGGGGCGGGGTCAACACCGGGGAGCTGTTTTTT. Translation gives CASSLWGGVNTGELFF.

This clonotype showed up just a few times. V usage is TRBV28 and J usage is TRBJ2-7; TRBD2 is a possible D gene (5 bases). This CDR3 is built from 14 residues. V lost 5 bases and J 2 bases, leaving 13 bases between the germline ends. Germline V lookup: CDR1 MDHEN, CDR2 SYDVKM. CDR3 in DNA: TGTGCCAGCAGTCCCGACGGGGAAGCCTACGAGCAGTACTTC. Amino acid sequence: CASSPDGEAYEQYF.

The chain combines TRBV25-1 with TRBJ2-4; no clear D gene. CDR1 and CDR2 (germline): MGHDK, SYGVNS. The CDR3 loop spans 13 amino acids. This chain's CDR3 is CATSPSAKNIQYF. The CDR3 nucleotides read TGTGCGACATCTCCCTCAGCCAAAAACATTCAGTACTTC.

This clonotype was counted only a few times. CDR3 residues: CASSLAGGYTGELFF. DNA for the CDR3: TGTGCCAGCAGCTTAGCGGGCGGATACACCGGGGAGCTGTTTTTT. V is TRBV7-9 and J is TRBJ2-2; D is undetermined. The CDR3 is made up of 15 amino acids. Per germline, CDR1 SEHNR and CDR2 FQNEAQ (reference sequence). V dropped 0 bases and J dropped 3 bases, with 8 bases sitting between them.

The CDR3 nucleotides are TGTGCCAGCAGTTACTCGAGCCTAGGGACGCAGTATTTT. Protein product: CASSYSSLGTQYF. The chain recombines TRBV6-5 with TRBJ2-3; no firm D call. V lost 0 bases and J 9 bases, leaving 10 bases between the germline ends. The CDR3 spans 13 residues. Germline CDR1 and CDR2: MNHEY and SVGAGI.

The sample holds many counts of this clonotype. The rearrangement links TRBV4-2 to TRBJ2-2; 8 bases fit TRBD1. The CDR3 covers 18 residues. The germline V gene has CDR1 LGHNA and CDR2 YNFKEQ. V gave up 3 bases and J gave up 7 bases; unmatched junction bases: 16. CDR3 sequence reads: CASSQRMDGQGAGGELFF. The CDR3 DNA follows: TGTGCCAGCAGCCAGCGAATGGATGGCCAGGGGGCTGGCGGGGAGCTGTTTTTT.

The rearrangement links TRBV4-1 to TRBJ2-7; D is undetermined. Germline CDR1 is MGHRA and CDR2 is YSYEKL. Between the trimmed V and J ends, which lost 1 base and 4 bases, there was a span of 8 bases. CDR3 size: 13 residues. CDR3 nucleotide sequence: TGCGCCAGCAGCCAAGCGCAGGCGTACGAGCAGTACTTC. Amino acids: CASSQAQAYEQYF.

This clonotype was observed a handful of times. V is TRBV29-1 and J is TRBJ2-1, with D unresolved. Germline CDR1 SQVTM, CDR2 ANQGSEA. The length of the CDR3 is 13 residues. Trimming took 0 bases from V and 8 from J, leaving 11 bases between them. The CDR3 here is CSVEDSTEDEQFF. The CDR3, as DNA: TGCAGCGTTGAAGATAGCACCGAGGATGAGCAGTTCTTC.

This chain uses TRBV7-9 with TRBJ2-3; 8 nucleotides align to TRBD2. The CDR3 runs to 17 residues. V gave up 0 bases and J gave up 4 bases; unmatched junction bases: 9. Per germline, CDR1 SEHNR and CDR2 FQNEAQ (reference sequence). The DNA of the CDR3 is TGTGCCAGCAGCTTAGCGTGGACTAGCCCGGGGTCAGATACGCAGTATTTT. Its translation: CASSLAWTSPGSDTQYF.

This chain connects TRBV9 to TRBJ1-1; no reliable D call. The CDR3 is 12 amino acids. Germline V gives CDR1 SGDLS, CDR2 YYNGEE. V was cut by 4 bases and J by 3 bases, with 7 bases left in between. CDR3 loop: CASSPLHTEAFF. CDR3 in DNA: TGTGCCAGCAGCCCCCTTCACACTGAAGCTTTCTTT.

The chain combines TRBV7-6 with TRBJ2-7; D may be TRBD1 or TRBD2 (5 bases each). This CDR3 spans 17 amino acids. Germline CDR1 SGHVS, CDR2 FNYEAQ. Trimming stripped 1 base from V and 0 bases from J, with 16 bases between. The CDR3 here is CASSLGLGTESSYEQYF. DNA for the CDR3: TGTGCCAGCAGCTTAGGTCTTGGGACCGAAAGCTCCTACGAGCAGTACTTC.

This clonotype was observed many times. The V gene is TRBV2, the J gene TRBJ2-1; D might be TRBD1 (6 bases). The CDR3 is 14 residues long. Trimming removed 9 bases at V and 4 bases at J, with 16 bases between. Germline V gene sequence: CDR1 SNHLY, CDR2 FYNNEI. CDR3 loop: CARGVAGEYNEQFF. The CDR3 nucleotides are TGTGCCAGAGGGGTGGCAGGGGAATACAATGAGCAGTTCTTC.